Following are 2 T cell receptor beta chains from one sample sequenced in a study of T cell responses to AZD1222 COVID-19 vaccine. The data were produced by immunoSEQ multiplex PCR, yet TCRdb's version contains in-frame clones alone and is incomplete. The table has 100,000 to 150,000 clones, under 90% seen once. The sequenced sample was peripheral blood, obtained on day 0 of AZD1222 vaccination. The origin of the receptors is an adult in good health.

CDR3 in amino acids: CASSKRTGELFF. For the CDR3, the DNA is TGTGCCAGCAGTAAGCGAACCGGGGAGCTGTTTTTT. This chain connects TRBV6-2 or TRBV6-3 to TRBJ2-2; D is ambiguous. The CDR3 sequence is 12 residues long. Trimming shortened V by 5 bases and J by 5 bases, and 6 bases separated the two germline ends. Germline V gives CDR1 MNHEY, CDR2 SVGEGT.

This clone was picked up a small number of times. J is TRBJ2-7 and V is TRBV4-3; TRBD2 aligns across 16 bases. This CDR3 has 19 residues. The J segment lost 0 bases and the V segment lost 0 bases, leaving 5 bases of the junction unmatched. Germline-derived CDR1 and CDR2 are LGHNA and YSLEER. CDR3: CASSQDLGLAGGSSYEQYF. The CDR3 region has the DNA TGCGCCAGCAGCCAAGATCTGGGACTAGCGGGGGGGAGCTCCTACGAGCAGTACTTC.